This TCR beta chain came from a study of blood T cell repertoires in COVID-19. Study as a whole: COVID-19 samples collected from the United States, Italy and Spain covered acute and convalescent phases. The cDNA or gDNA used as material had been derived from T cells, B-cell-depleted T cells, or PBMCs.

In the authors' methods: Nucleated cell counts were estimated from reference gene primer amplification. Here immunoSEQ multiplex PCR was the method, and the copy in TCRdb shows in-frame clones only, minus some. The DNA gave D and trimming, while V, J and clone size come from that table. The sample contains about 160,000 clones, approximately 87% of which appear only once. With 5 bases clipped from V and 3 bases from J, the junction kept 8 bases outside the gene matches. The CDR3 contains 15 residues. The germline CDR1 and CDR2 sequences are SGHRS and YFSETQ. The rearrangement uses TRBV5-1 and TRBJ1-5; TRBD1 matches 7 bases. Sequences were obtained from peripheral blood. The TCR sequence derives from a woman between 65 and 79 years old with acute or convalescent COVID-19. DNA of the CDR3: TGCGCCAGCAGACCGACAGGGAACCCCAATCAGCCCCAGCATTTT. Protein: CASRPTGNPNQPQHF. Based on the CDR3 plus reference TRBV5-1 and TRBJ1-5, the full variable domain is KAGVTQTPRYLIKTRGQQVTLSCSPISGHRSVSWYQQTPGQGLQFLFEYFSETQRNKGNFPGRFSGRQFSNSRSEMNVSTLELGDSALYLCASRPTGNPNQPQHFGDGTRLSIL.